Listed below are T cell receptor beta chains from one sample, sequenced in a study of blood T cell repertoires in COVID-19. Measured with immunoSEQ multiplex PCR; TCRdb has only the in-frame clones, and not every one. The sample lists under 200,000 clones, 70% to 90% occurring once. Material: peripheral blood. All receptors derive from a woman aged 55 to 70 with COVID-19, enrolled during active disease. Both conserved end residues are part of each CDR3. A D gene is named only where the DNA matches it firmly. The size field is filled for only some rows; it gives once, few, many or a size class.

. | many | TRBJ1-1 | TRBV7-9 | CASRGANTEAFF | TGTGCCAGCAGGGGGGCGAACACTGAAGCTTTCTTT
. | . | TRBJ1-4 | TRBV18 | CASSPLRGEKLFF | TGTGCCAGCTCACCCCTCCGCGGTGAAAAACTGTTTTTT
TRBD1 | . | TRBJ1-2 | TRBV5-1 | CASSSTGAPNYGYTF | TGCGCCAGCAGCTCCACAGGGGCCCCCAACTATGGCTACACCTTC
TRBD2 | few | TRBJ2-7 | TRBV28 | CASKGTSDYEQYF | TGTGCCAGCAAAGGGACTAGCGACTACGAGCAGTACTTC
. | . | TRBJ1-5 | TRBV2 | CATSDSRLEATQHF | TGTGCCACTTCGGACAGCCGGTTAGAGGCTACCCAGCATTTT
. | . | TRBJ2-7 | TRBV5-1 | CASSLVGGLSEQYF | TGCGCCAGCAGCTTGGTTGGGGGCTTGAGCGAGCAGTACTTC
. | few | TRBJ1-1 | TRBV6-5 | CASRLDRNTEAFF | TGTGCCAGCAGACTCGACAGGAACACTGAAGCTTTCTTT
TRBD1 | . | TRBJ2-1 | TRBV19 | CASSIRRDREYNEQFF | TGTGCCAGTAGTATCCGCCGGGACAGGGAATACAATGAGCAGTTCTTC
TRBD2 | . | TRBJ2-5 | TRBV7-2 | CASSLGLAGATFQETQYF | TGTGCCAGCAGCTTAGGTCTAGCGGGTGCAACCTTCCAAGAGACCCAGTACTTC
. | . | TRBJ2-2 | TRBV3-1/TRBV3-2 | CASSQDGQTRELFF | TGTGCCAGCAGCCAAGATGGGCAGACCAGGGAGCTGTTTTTT
TRBD1 | . | TRBJ2-4 | TRBV7-2 | CASSTGTGIDIQYF | TGTGCCAGCAGTACCGGGACAGGGATCGACATTCAGTACTTC
. | . | TRBJ2-7 | TRBV21-1 | CASSTRLKDRGSSYEQYF | TGTGCCAGCAGCACCCGACTCAAGGACAGGGGAAGCTCCTACGAGCAGTACTTC
. | . | TRBJ2-1 | TRBV7-2 | CASRSLSANNEQFF | TGTGCCAGCAGGAGCCTTAGCGCTAACAATGAGCAGTTCTTC
TRBD1 | . | TRBJ2-7 | TRBV19 | CASSQTGSSYEQYF | TGTGCCAGTAGCCAGACAGGGTCTTCCTACGAGCAGTACTTC
TRBD2 | . | TRBJ2-7 | TRBV28 | CASSAGLAFYEQYF | TGTGCCAGCAGCGCGGGACTAGCCTTCTACGAGCAGTACTTC
. | . | TRBJ1-1 | TRBV11-3 | CASSARGTQKNTEAFF | TGTGCCAGCAGCGCACGGGGGACCCAGAAGAACACTGAAGCTTTCTTT
. | . | TRBJ2-3 | TRBV9 | CASSVTGSRTDTQYF | TGTGCCAGCAGCGTAACAGGGAGCCGCACAGATACGCAGTATTTT
. | . | TRBJ1-1 | TRBV6-2/TRBV6-3 | CASSFIGGAEAFF | TGTGCCAGCAGTTTTATAGGCGGAGCTGAAGCTTTCTTT
. | . | TRBJ1-2 | TRBV6-5 | CASRPSGGFYGYTF | TGTGCCAGCAGACCCTCCGGGGGGTTCTATGGCTACACCTTC
TRBD2 | . | TRBJ2-7 | TRBV24-1 | CATSAPIGPPGLAGVCSGYEQYF | TGTGCCACCAGTGCTCCAATAGGACCCCCGGGACTAGCGGGAGTCTGTTCTGGGTACGAGCAGTACTTC
. | . | TRBJ2-1 | TRBV7-2 | CASSLGRRGNEQFF | TGTGCCAGCAGCTTAGGTAGGAGAGGGAATGAGCAGTTCTTC
. | . | TRBJ2-7 | TRBV30 | CAWSVGWSSRGLGGEQYF | TGTGCCTGGAGTGTCGGTTGGAGTAGTAGGGGCTTGGGAGGCGAGCAGTACTTC
. | . | TRBJ2-1 | TRBV9 | CASSATDQTFFF | TGTGCCAGCAGCGCCACAGACCAAACCTTCTTCTTC
TRBD1 | . | TRBJ1-2 | TRBV5-6 | CASSQDRFDGYTF | TGTGCCAGCAGCCAGGACAGGTTCGATGGCTACACCTTC
TRBD1 | . | TRBJ1-3 | TRBV5-1 | CASSLEGQGKANTIYF | TGCGCCAGCAGCTTGGAGGGACAGGGGAAAGCGAACACCATATATTTT
. | . | TRBJ2-7 | TRBV6-5 | CASSYLQGWSYEQYF | TGTGCCAGCAGTTACTTGCAGGGATGGTCCTACGAGCAGTACTTC
. | . | TRBJ1-1 | TRBV7-9 | CASSLDGLTEAFF | TGTGCCAGCAGCTTAGACGGACTCACTGAAGCTTTCTTT
. | . | TRBJ1-1 | TRBV7-9 | CASSREMGGTEAFF | TGTGCCAGCAGCCGAGAGATGGGGGGCACTGAAGCTTTCTTT
. | . | TRBJ2-2 | TRBV7-9 | CASSFPSGSLTGELFF | TGTGCCAGCAGCTTCCCAAGCGGGTCTCTTACCGGGGAGCTGTTTTTT
. | . | TRBJ1-4 | TRBV6-5 | CASSYWVRANEKLFF | TGTGCCAGCAGTTATTGGGTTCGGGCTAATGAAAAACTGTTTTTT
TRBD2 | . | TRBJ2-3 | TRBV5-1 | CASSLLGGRTDTQYF | TGCGCCAGCAGCTTGCTCGGCGGGAGAACAGATACGCAGTATTTT
. | . | TRBJ2-1 | TRBV7-8 | CASSWRTANLPGNEQFF | TGTGCCAGCAGCTGGCGGACAGCAAATCTTCCGGGCAATGAGCAGTTCTTC
TRBD2 | . | TRBJ2-2 | TRBV27 | CASSLRTSGMVTGELFF | TGTGCCAGCAGTTTAAGGACTAGCGGGATGGTCACCGGGGAGCTGTTTTTT
TRBD1 | . | TRBJ1-5 | TRBV24-1 | CATSDAGTGRGPQHF | TGTGCCACCAGTGATGCCGGGACAGGGAGGGGGCCCCAGCATTTT
TRBD2 | . | TRBJ2-7 | TRBV4-3 | CASSQFSGSYEQYF | TGCGCCAGCAGCCAATTTAGCGGGAGCTACGAGCAGTACTTC
TRBD2 | once | TRBJ2-5 | TRBV15 | CATSRDLAGGETQYF | TGTGCCACCAGCAGAGATTTGGCGGGAGGAGAGACCCAGTACTTC
TRBD2 | . | TRBJ2-7 | TRBV29-1 | CSVALAGGTYEQYF | TGCAGCGTTGCACTAGCGGGAGGCACCTACGAGCAGTACTTC
TRBD1 | . | TRBJ1-4 | TRBV5-1 | CASSPEGTGGEKLFF | TGCGCCAGCAGCCCCGAAGGGACAGGGGGGGAAAAACTGTTTTTT
. | . | TRBJ1-4 | TRBV4-2 | CASSQVRATNEKLFF | TGTGCCAGCAGCCAAGTAAGAGCAACTAATGAAAAACTGTTTTTT
TRBD2 | . | TRBJ2-1 | TRBV15 | CATSSTSGINEQFF | TGTGCCACCAGCAGTACTAGCGGGATCAATGAGCAGTTCTTC
TRBD1 | . | TRBJ2-1 | TRBV15 | CATSSRDRGFNEQFF | TGTGCCACCAGCAGCCGGGACAGGGGCTTCAATGAGCAGTTCTTC
. | . | TRBJ2-2 | TRBV9 | CASSVAGGGTGELFF | TGTGCCAGCAGCGTAGCGGGTGGCGGCACCGGGGAGCTGTTTTTT
TRBD1 | . | TRBJ1-2 | TRBV6-2/TRBV6-3 | CASSWTGDGYTF | TGTGCCAGCAGCTGGACAGGGGATGGCTACACCTTC
TRBD2 | . | TRBJ2-1 | TRBV16 | CASSLLGGSSYNEQFF | TGTGCCAGCAGCCTACTCGGGGGGAGCTCCTACAATGAGCAGTTCTTC
. | . | TRBJ1-4 | TRBV11-2 | CASSSGLNEKLFF | TGTGCCAGCAGCTCCGGACTTAATGAAAAACTGTTTTTT
. | . | TRBJ1-2 | TRBV2 | CASSSDRANYGYTF | TGTGCCAGCAGTTCGGACAGAGCTAACTATGGCTACACCTTC
. | once | TRBJ1-3 | TRBV24-1 | CATSAGPYGNTIYF | TGTGCCACCAGTGCAGGGCCCTATGGAAACACCATATATTTT
. | . | TRBJ1-1 | TRBV30 | CAWSLSEGGAEAFF | TGTGCCTGGAGCCTTTCGGAGGGAGGGGCTGAAGCTTTCTTT
. | . | TRBJ1-5 | TRBV9 | CASSVSTGRGPQHF | TGTGCCAGCAGCGTGTCGACCGGCCGAGGGCCCCAGCATTTT
TRBD1 | . | TRBJ1-5 | TRBV7-2 | CASSARDRGNQPQHF | TGTGCCAGCAGTGCCCGGGACAGGGGAAATCAGCCCCAGCATTTT
. | . | TRBJ1-2 | TRBV7-6 | CASSLGGQRYTF | TGTGCCAGCAGCTTAGGCGGGCAACGCTACACCTTC